This T cell receptor beta chain derives from a study of T cell responses to AZD1222 COVID-19 vaccine. Generated by immunoSEQ multiplex PCR, the TCRdb table keeps only in-frame clones and is missing some. The data show 180,000 or so clones, roughly 94% seen once. The CDR3 is made up of 16 amino acids. The V gene is TRBV21-1, the J gene TRBJ1-3. TRBV21-1 is a documented pseudogene. The sequenced sample was peripheral blood, obtained 28 days after the second AZD1222 dose. The sequence derives from an adult who received the AZD1222 COVID-19 vaccine. The CDR3 protein is CASSPPQADSGNTIYF. DNA for the CDR3: TGTGCCAGCAGCCCCCCCCAGGCGGACTCTGGAAACACCATATATTTT.